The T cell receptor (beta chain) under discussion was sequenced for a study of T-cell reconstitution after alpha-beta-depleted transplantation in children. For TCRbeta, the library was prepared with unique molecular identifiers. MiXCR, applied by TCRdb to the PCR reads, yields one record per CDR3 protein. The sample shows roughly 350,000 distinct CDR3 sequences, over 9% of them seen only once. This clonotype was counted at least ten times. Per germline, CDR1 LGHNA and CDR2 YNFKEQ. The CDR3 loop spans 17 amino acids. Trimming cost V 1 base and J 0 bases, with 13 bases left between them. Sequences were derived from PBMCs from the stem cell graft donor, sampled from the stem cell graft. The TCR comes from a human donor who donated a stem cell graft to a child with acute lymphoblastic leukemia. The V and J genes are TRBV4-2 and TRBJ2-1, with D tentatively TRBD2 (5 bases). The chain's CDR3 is CASSQAPFGSSYNEQFF. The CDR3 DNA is TGTGCCAGCAGCCAAGCACCTTTTGGGAGCTCCTACAATGAGCAGTTCTTC.